Listed below are T cell receptor beta chains from one sample, sequenced in a study of cytomegalovirus exposure and HLA in healthy donors. TCRdb keeps only in-frame clones here, not all; method: immunoSEQ multiplex PCR. Of about 360,000 clones in the sample, about nine tenths were seen once. Specimen: PBMCs. Source of these receptors: a young woman in good health and CMV-seronegative. Each CDR3 is given with its conserved first and last residue. D genes are given only for firm matches. Clone size is shown for a subset of rows, as once, few, many or a class of expanded clone.

TRBV6-5	TRBJ2-6	once	-	TGTGCCAGCAGCCCACGGGGCTCTGGGGCCAACGTCCTGACTTTC	CASSPRGSGANVLTF
TRBV5-1	TRBJ2-2	-	TRBD2	TGCGCCAGCAGTGAACTAGCGTCCCTGAACACCGGGGAGCTGTTTTTT	CASSELASLNTGELFF
TRBV4-1	TRBJ2-1	-	-	TGCGCCAGCAGCCAATCTATACTAGTCTTGGATGAGCAGTTCTTC	CASSQSILVLDEQFF
TRBV6-5	TRBJ1-3	-	TRBD1	TGTGCCAGCAGTCCCTGGGGGACAGGCGGAAACACCATATATTTT	CASSPWGTGGNTIYF
TRBV27	TRBJ1-5	-	-	TGTGCCAGCAGCCCCGGTTCCGGCGGGGAGCAGCCCCAGCATTTT	CASSPGSGGEQPQHF
TRBV15	TRBJ2-7	-	TRBD1	TGTGCCACCAGCAGAGATCTCCTAGGGGGCAAATTCTACGAGCAGTACTTC	CATSRDLLGGKFYEQYF
TRBV5-4	TRBJ2-7	-	-	TGTGCCAGCAGCTTGACAGGCACCTACGAGCAGTACTTC	CASSLTGTYEQYF
TRBV6-6	TRBJ2-3	-	-	TGTGCCAGCAAGACAGGCACAGATACGCAGTATTTT	CASKTGTDTQYF
TRBV19	TRBJ2-7	-	TRBD1	TGTGCCAGTAGTATATCGAGACAGGGGCTTTCCAGCGCCTACGAGCAGTACTTC	CASSISRQGLSSAYEQYF
TRBV11-2	TRBJ2-7	-	TRBD2	TGTGCCAGCAGCCCCCGGCAAGCGGGGCAGCTTTACTCCTACGAGCAGTACTTC	CASSPRQAGQLYSYEQYF
TRBV27	TRBJ2-1	-	TRBD2	TGTGCCAGCAGGGTTTCGGAACGGACTAGCGGGAGAATCAATGAGCAGTTCTTC	CASRVSERTSGRINEQFF
TRBV27	TRBJ2-3	-	-	TGTGCCAGCAGTTCAAAGCACACAGATACGCAGTATTTT	CASSSKHTDTQYF
TRBV7-9	TRBJ2-3	-	TRBD2	TGTGCCAGCAGCGCTAGCGGGAGAAGCACAGATACGCAGTATTTT	CASSASGRSTDTQYF
TRBV2	TRBJ2-2	-	TRBD2	TGTGCCAGCAGTGATTTAGGGACTAGCGGGAAAACCGGGGAGCTGTTTTTT	CASSDLGTSGKTGELFF
TRBV28	TRBJ2-7	-	TRBD1	TGTGCCAGCAGCCTGACCGGACAGGCCTACGAGCAGTACTTC	CASSLTGQAYEQYF
TRBV5-4	TRBJ1-1	-	-	TGTGCCAGCAGCTTACGGACAATGAACACTGAAGCTTTCTTT	CASSLRTMNTEAFF
TRBV9	TRBJ2-7	-	-	TGTGCCAGCAGCGTAGTTGATAACTCATTCTACGAGCAGTACTTC	CASSVVDNSFYEQYF
TRBV2	TRBJ2-1	-	TRBD2	TGTGCCAGCAGTGTTAGCGGGGGCTACAATGAGCAGTTCTTC	CASSVSGGYNEQFF
TRBV7-6	TRBJ2-7	-	TRBD1	TGTGCCAGCAGCTTAGGGGGACAGAGCTACGAGCAGTACTTC	CASSLGGQSYEQYF
TRBV25-1	TRBJ1-4	-	-	TGTGCCAGCAGTGATCTCCACAATGCCGGGGGAGGTGAAAAACTGTTTTTT	CASSDLHNAGGGEKLFF
TRBV20-1	TRBJ2-1	few	-	TGCAGTGCGCAGGGTAATGAGCAGTTCTTC	CSAQGNEQFF
TRBV29-1	TRBJ2-7	-	-	TGCAGCGTTCCAGGGCACTACGAGCAGTACTTC	CSVPGHYEQYF
TRBV7-3	TRBJ2-6	-	TRBD1	TGTGCCAGCAGCCCTTCTCGGGACAGAAACTCTGGGGCCAACGTCCTGACTTTC	CASSPSRDRNSGANVLTF
TRBV19	TRBJ1-1	-	TRBD1	TGTGCCAGTAGTACGTCCCGGGACAGGGCGGAAGCTTTCTTT	CASSTSRDRAEAFF
TRBV11-2	TRBJ2-7	-	-	TGTGCCAGCAGCTTAGGGGCAGGGCCCTCCTACGAGCAGTACTTC	CASSLGAGPSYEQYF
TRBV30	TRBJ2-7	-	TRBD2	TGTGCCCGGGACTCGGGGGGCTACGAGCAGTACTTC	CARDSGGYEQYF
TRBV28	TRBJ2-7	few	-	TGTGCCAGCAGTTGGGGAGGCTCCTACGAGCAGTACTTC	CASSWGGSYEQYF
TRBV5-4	TRBJ2-7	-	TRBD1	TGTGCCAGCAGCGCGGGACAGGACTCCTACGAGCAGTACTTC	CASSAGQDSYEQYF
TRBV5-6	TRBJ2-7	-	-	TGTGCCAGCAGCTGGGAGGGGGTGACCTACGAGCAGTACTTC	CASSWEGVTYEQYF
TRBV6-5	TRBJ1-5	once	-	TGTGCCAGCAGTAAAACTTTTGAGGGGCCCCAGCATTTT	CASSKTFEGPQHF
TRBV6-1	TRBJ1-2	-	-	TGTGCCAGCAGTGAATTTGCAGGGCCTAACTATGGCTACACCTTC	CASSEFAGPNYGYTF
TRBV5-6	TRBJ2-1	-	-	TGTGCCAGCAGCTTGGGAGGACACTATACCCAAGAGCAGTTCTTC	CASSLGGHYTQEQFF
TRBV2	TRBJ2-5	-	TRBD1	TGTGCCAGCAGGAGGACAGGGATCTACGAGACCCAGTACTTC	CASRRTGIYETQYF
TRBV27	TRBJ2-3	-	TRBD2	TGTGCCAGCAGTTCTAAGCGGGGGGGCGAAGATACGCAGTATTTT	CASSSKRGGEDTQYF
TRBV21-1	TRBJ2-7	-	-	TGTGCCAGCAGCGAGAGGACTAGTATATCCGAGCAGTACTTC	CASSERTSISEQYF
TRBV6-6	TRBJ2-1	-	-	TGTGCCAGCAGTTACACTGGTTTCTCCTACAATGAGCAGTTCTTC	CASSYTGFSYNEQFF